This TCR beta chain was sequenced in a study of cytomegalovirus exposure and HLA in healthy donors (TCRdb year 2017). Broadly, across the study: According to an earlier analysis of 550 to 700 of the donors, some 170 million T cells yielded over 90 million unique TCR beta sequences and more than 250 Gb of sequence data. About 280 gigabases of sequencing data and 70 million to 100 million unique TCR sequences made up an early release that covered about 640 HLA-typed donors. Of the 300 to 500 genotyped donors, 70% to 90% were placed in the genetic ancestry cluster associated with self-reported Caucasian donors. The study was designed to test whether signatures of past pathogen exposure could be identified by cataloging public T cell receptors. The T cell repertoires of some 670 subjects were profiled by immunosequencing and related to cytomegalovirus serostatus. Besides the first cohort of roughly 700 subjects, a separate validation cohort made up of 120 different subjects was used. To predict cytomegalovirus infection status, the study combined high-throughput TCR immunosequencing, statistical association of individual TCRs with disease status, and machine learning. In a later analysis, previously published TCR beta repertoires from several hundred donors were re-analyzed and high-resolution HLA genotyping was added so that TCR occurrence patterns could be studied. The later analysis used no new phenotypic data to find candidate immune exposures, relying instead on TCR beta sequences and their occurrence across donors. An earlier analysis of several hundred of the donors applied high-throughput TCR beta sequencing to assess whether each TCR beta V gene segment acted as functional or pseudogenic. Alongside the repertoire data, information on donor age, sex, ethnicity and CMV serostatus was compiled. In a later genetic analysis, genome-wide SNP genotypes for about 55% of the roughly 670 donors were used, and that subset was treated as a discovery cohort. All discovery cohort repertoires had been generated using a single sequencing platform. HLA typing included class I and class II loci at four-digit resolution. Typing coverage differed by locus: A, B, C, DRB1 and DQB1 were typed in about 620-640 donors, DQA1 in roughly 510, DPA1 in 606, and DPB1 in 450 to 490. A few DR-DQ haplotypes were treated as single units for association and clustering because of strong linkage in the cohort. Among 300 to 450 genotyped donors of the cohort, an average of roughly 240,000 unique TCR beta nucleotide sequences were sequenced per donor, 15% to 20% of them non-productive. Summary of the overall study and its limitations: A later analysis reported that several top co-occurrence clusters appeared linked to parvovirus B19, influenza, CMV and Epstein-Barr virus. In a later genetic analysis, a missense DCLRE1C variant was associated with V-gene and J-gene trimming of TCR beta chains, and the association was replicated in an independent cohort. Because some donors lacked HLA typing at each locus, the association tests relied only on the typed subset. Linkage disequilibrium might explain the correlated functional status among segregating V segments, but an unknown experimental factor could not be ruled out. Most TCR sequences were observed very rarely across donors, whereas some public TCRs were present in many individuals. A group of highly shared sequence variants was considered likely to be a technical artifact of the sequencing pipeline. Compared with equally common non-associated chains, HLA-associated TCR beta chains in a later analysis were more clonally expanded and had lower generation probabilities. Only TCR beta chains were sequenced in this cohort, and the absence of alpha or paired-chain data limited detectable features. The 87-base-pair reads could not distinguish some IMGT-functional V segments, including TRBV6-2 and TRBV6-3, so those segments were excluded. Roughly uniform sequencing depth across donors was assumed in presence/absence analyses, although this assumption may not hold. The only immune exposure information available for the cohort was CMV serostatus. A further reported finding was that TCR beta sequences accurately predicted the HLA-A and HLA-B alleles for most subjects in the first cohort. The authors suggested that the approach could potentially be extended to other disease states and immunological phenotypes. A later analysis found that TCR association rates varied across HLA loci, with DRB1 alleles showing the most associated TCRs and HLA-C alleles the fewest. When HLA alleles, especially DR and DQ, strongly co-occurred, attributing TCR associations to individual alleles was difficult. The study gave a list of some 150 TCR beta chains associated with cytomegalovirus. According to a later genetic analysis, donors in an Asian-associated ancestry cluster had fewer N-insertions in productive TCRs than the roughly 700-donor mean. A later analysis found that most CMV-associated TCR beta chains appeared HLA-restricted, with HLA associations seemingly driven largely by CMV exposure. In an earlier analysis of some 640 of the donors, most TCR beta V segments were observed in productive rearrangements about 87% or about 30% of the time, broadly matching IMGT annotations. The classifier was reported to diagnose cytomegalovirus status with high specificity and sensitivity in both the original and validation cohorts. In vitro tests confirmed that a few of the cytomegalovirus-associated TCR beta chains recognize cytomegalovirus antigens. A later analysis associated 16,951 TCR beta sequences with specific HLA alleles at a false discovery rate of 0.05. Because counts were too low, roughly 16 rarely observed V segments, including chromosome 9 orphons, were excluded from the earlier analysis of several hundred of the donors.

This clone was seen a handful of times. What this receptor recognizes is not known. No per-base quality is available; no much larger clone lies one base away. The library relied on the immunoSEQ multiplex PCR assay. A mixture of 60 forward primers for TCR Vbeta segments and 13 reverse primers for TCR Jbeta segments was used in the multiplex PCR. Amplification of the CDR3 region of rearranged TCR beta genes was performed with a multiplex PCR assay on genomic DNA. The amplified TCR beta libraries were sequenced on the Illumina HiSeq System as 87-base-pair reads. The authors' pipeline ran thus. Across the 666 repertoires, a later analysis counted 75 million to 90 million unique TCR beta chains, approximately 10 million of which were shared by at least two donors. To remove PCR and sequencing errors, raw reads were error-corrected and collapsed into unique sequences using a nearest-neighbor algorithm that merged closely related sequences. To assign V, D and J gene segments, CDR3 sequences were aligned to IMGT reference sequences. For a sequence to be retained, a match of at least six nucleotides to both a V gene segment and a J gene segment was required. Rearrangements were classified as productive when the CDR3 lacked stop codons and remained in frame with V and J, and all other rearrangements were classified as non-productive. CDR3 was defined according to IMGT convention as the region running from the second conserved V-encoded cysteine to the conserved J-encoded phenylalanine. The earlier analysis of about 620 of the donors excluded sequences that lacked an unambiguous match to a single V gene segment. In an earlier analysis of 450 to 750 of the donors, a V segment was called functional when productive rearrangements were above 56.7%, and segregating when the standard deviation between donors exceeded 5%. A statistical classification framework was developed to diagnose cytomegalovirus status using the catalog of TCR beta chain sequences. V and J gene assignment, in a later analysis, came from comparing TCR nucleotide sequences with IMGT/GENE-DB human TR gene sequences. A later analysis assigned CDR3 sequences and most-parsimonious VDJ recombination scenarios with the TCRdist pipeline. In a later analysis, every TCR beta chain was defined by the combination of its CDR3 amino acid sequence and its V-gene family, and reads without a unique V-gene family were dropped. In a later analysis, 450 to 600 highly shared, low-generation-probability nucleotide sequences were removed to address suspected cross-contamination and a sequencing artifact. In a later analysis, a clonal expansion index for each public chain was calculated from normalized within-repertoire ranks of inferred template counts. In a later analysis, generation probabilities were computed using a VDJ recombination model fitted to out-of-frame rearrangements, and the results were checked against IGoR. In a later analysis, hypergeometric tests were used to score TCR-TCR, TCR-HLA and TCR-CMV co-occurrence, with a repertoire-size bias correction applied to TCR pairs. False discovery rates were estimated in a later analysis by permuting HLA or CMV assignments 20 times. In a later analysis, co-occurring TCRs were grouped using DBSCAN, and TCRdist sequence similarity was added for clustering within HLA-allele-positive subsets. Co-occurrence clustering excluded repertoires with fewer than 30,000 or more than 120,000 public chains, plus five with anomalous nucleotide sharing. TCRdb obtained this table from immuneACCESS and retained in-frame rearrangements with V and J assigned. These tables miss some clones; where compared with another copy, unresolved V genes account for less than half of the shortfall, and the remainder is unexplained. V and J calls plus clone size are reproduced from that table; the DNA served to infer D and trimming. For this sample there are 150,000 to 200,000 clones; around 79% appear just once. The leading ten clones occupy about 2.6% of the sample.

In total, 500 to 700 healthy bone marrow donors made up the cohort. All cohort members were sampled while nominally healthy, although unrecorded immune exposures were likely present. The donor was CMV seropositive and was included in the group of about 290 seropositive cohort members. Each donor provided a peripheral blood sample, and peripheral blood mononuclear cells were used for TCR beta sequencing. The Qiagen DNeasy Blood Extraction Kit was used to extract genomic DNA from the blood cell samples. The germline V and J ends show losses of 7 bases and 1 base respectively, and no gene match explains 4 bases of the junction. The CDR3, from cysteine to phenylalanine, totals 15 residues. Solely the CDR3 DNA is kept, with 45 bases framed from the first base. Taken from the germline V gene, the CDR1 and CDR2 loops are MNHNS and SASEGT.

The V and J segments used are TRBV6-1 and TRBJ2-5, and 12 bases in between align with TRBD2. This receptor was identified in a woman aged 40 to 49 in good health and CMV-seropositive. The sequenced material came from PBMCs. The DNA sequence follows: TGTGCCAGCACCCGGACTAGCGGGGCCCAAGAGACCCAGTACTTC. This codes for CASTRTSGAQETQYF.